These 2 T cell receptor beta chains originate from one sample sequenced in a study of shared clonotypes between healthy human individuals. The naive CD8 fraction comprised CD45RO-negative cells positively selected for CCR7 and excluded terminally differentiated effector memory CD45RA+ cells. TCRdb keeps only in-frame clones here, not all; method: immunoSEQ multiplex PCR. The data show around 640,000 clones, with approximately 96% seen just once and 0.11% held by the top ten. The sample was naive CD8+ T cells sorted from blood. Receptors originate from a woman aged 25 to 39 in good health.

The rearrangement uses TRBV7-2 and TRBJ2-1, with TRBD2 identical over 12 bases. This CDR3 contains 16 residues. The germline gives CDR1 SGHTA, CDR2 FQGNSA. J gave up 8 bases and V 4 bases, and 9 bases lay outside the gene matches. CDR3 coding DNA: TGTGCCAGCAGCTGGCTAGCGGGAGGGCCTGACGATGAGCAGTTCTTC. It is translated as CASSWLAGGPDDEQFF.

A word on this clone: This specimen includes other DNA sequences encoding the same CDR3. The chain recombines TRBV9 with TRBJ2-5; no clear D. CDR1 and CDR2 from the germline V gene are SGDLS and YYNGEE. Trimming removed 4 bases at V and 5 bases at J, with 12 bases between. The CDR3 runs to 13 residues. The CDR3 coding sequence is TGTGCCAGCAGCCCCCCCCGGTCGGAGACCCAGTACTTC. Residues: CASSPPRSETQYF.